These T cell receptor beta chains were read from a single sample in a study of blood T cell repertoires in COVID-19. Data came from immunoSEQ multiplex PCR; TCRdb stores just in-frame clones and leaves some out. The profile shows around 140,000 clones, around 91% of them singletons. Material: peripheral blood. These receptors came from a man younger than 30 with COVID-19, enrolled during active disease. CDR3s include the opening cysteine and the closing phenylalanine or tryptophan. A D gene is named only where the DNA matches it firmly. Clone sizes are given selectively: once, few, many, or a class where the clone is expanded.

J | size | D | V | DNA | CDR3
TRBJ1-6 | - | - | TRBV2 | TGTGCCAGCAGTGAGAGTCTGGGAGCTAATTCACCCCTCCACTTT | CASSESLGANSPLHF
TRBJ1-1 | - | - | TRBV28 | TGTGCCGGATCCACAGGGAACACTGAAGCTTTCTTT | CAGSTGNTEAFF
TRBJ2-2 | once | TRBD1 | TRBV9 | TGTGCCAGCAGCCTCGGACAGGGGGCGCCCGGGGAGCTGTTTTTT | CASSLGQGAPGELFF
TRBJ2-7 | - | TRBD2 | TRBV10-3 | TGTGCCATCAGTGTGGGCGGGGGGAGCTCCTACGAGCAGTACTTC | CAISVGGGSSYEQYF
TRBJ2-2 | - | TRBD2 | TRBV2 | TGTGCCAGCAAACTAGCGGGAGGACCGTTCACCGGGGAGCTGTTTTTT | CASKLAGGPFTGELFF
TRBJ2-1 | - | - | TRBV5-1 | TGCGCCAGCAGCTTGCGAGACAATGAGCAGTTCTTC | CASSLRDNEQFF
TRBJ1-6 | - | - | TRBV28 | TGTGCCAGCAGTTTACAGGGTTTCGCGCGGAGTTCACCCCTCCACTTT | CASSLQGFARSSPLHF
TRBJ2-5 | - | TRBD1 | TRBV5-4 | TGTGCCAGCAGCCAGGACAGGGTACAAGAGACCCAGTACTTC | CASSQDRVQETQYF
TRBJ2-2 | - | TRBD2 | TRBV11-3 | TGTGCCAGCAGCCCAACGCGGACTAGCGAGCTGTTTTTT | CASSPTRTSELFF
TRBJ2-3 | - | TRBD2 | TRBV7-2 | TGTGCCAGCAGCTCCGTTCTAGCGGGAGGCCCCACAGATACGCAGTATTTT | CASSSVLAGGPTDTQYF
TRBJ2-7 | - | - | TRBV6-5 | TGTGCCAGCAGTTCGGGGGACCCCTCCCTCTACGAGCAGTACTTC | CASSSGDPSLYEQYF
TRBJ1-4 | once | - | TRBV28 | TGTGCCAGCAGTTCCCACCCGAGCGTAAATGAAAAACTGCTTTTT | CASSSHPSVNEKLLF
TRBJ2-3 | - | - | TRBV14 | TGTGCCAGCAGCCATGCAGGTCCAGATACGCAGTATTTT | CASSHAGPDTQYF
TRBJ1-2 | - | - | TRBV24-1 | TGTGCCACCAGTGGGGCCGGAAACTATGGCTACACCTTC | CATSGAGNYGYTF
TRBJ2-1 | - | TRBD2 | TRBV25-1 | TGTGCCAGCAGTGACTCTATAGCGGGAGACTATGAGCAGTTCTTC | CASSDSIAGDYEQFF
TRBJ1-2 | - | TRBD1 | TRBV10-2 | TGCGCCAGCAGTGCCGGGACAGGAGCTAACTATGGCTACACCTTC | CASSAGTGANYGYTF
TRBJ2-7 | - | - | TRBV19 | TGTGCCAGTAGTATAGCCCAGGGCGGCTACGAGCAGTACTTC | CASSIAQGGYEQYF